A few counts support the clone carrying this TCR beta chain. Its antigen is undetermined. This sample stems from a study of graft-versus-host responses after intestinal transplantation. Study in general: Tacrolimus plus steroids were given to all recipients for roughly three years, preceded by anti-thymocyte globulin induction. Overall study results and limits: There was an association between peak levels of circulating GvH clones and early post-transplant HvG declines. Among recipient marrow samples, GvH clones were found; some appeared first in ileum or blood.

The repertoire was sequenced with immunoSEQ multiplex PCR; TCRdb's copy has only in-frame clones and lacks some. The sample consists of tens of thousands of clones, 85% to 95% of them appearing once. Germline CDR1 is SEHNR and CDR2 is FQNEAQ (reference sequence). This CDR3 region has 13 residues. Losses at the gene ends were 5 bases for V and 5 bases for J; bases not matched to a gene: 4. The V call is TRBV7-9, the J call TRBJ2-7, with 9 bases fitting TRBD1. Sequencing was performed on unstimulated CD8+ T cells sorted from spleen or lymph node cells, taken before transplant. The receptor was isolated from a human donor who was the organ donor for an intestinal transplant. The CDR3 DNA is TGTGCCAGCAGCGGGGACAGGGAGAACGAGCAGTACTTC. Translating gives CASSGDRENEQYF.